This TCR beta chain was recorded in a study of CD8+CD57+ T cells in acquired aplastic anemia. Study context: DNA per sorted CD4+ or CD8+ sample ranged about 0.2 to 27.4 ug, averaging roughly 3.5 ug. Where healthy donors were concerned, CD4+ cells averaged roughly 11 million reads.

Both TCR beta VDJ combination and CDR3 sequence profiling were carried out. Genomic DNA was the template for this profiling. Each CDR3 protein gets one entry after TCRdb re-called the reads with MiXCR. The data contain 110,000 or so distinct CDR3 sequences, roughly 51% of them singletons. This clonotype has ten or more counts. What it binds is not known. The germline V gene encodes CDR1 SGHTA and CDR2 FQGTGA. The CDR3 length is 13 residues. With 5 bases clipped from V and 6 bases from J, the junction kept 3 bases outside the gene matches. The study, taken as a whole, reports: No significant difference in CD8+ Simpson's diversity was found between patients and controls. Patients had twenty-nine CD8+ CDR3 sequences in common with controls (the shared set).

The clonotype was recovered from a human donor in good health, serving as a control. Sequencing input: sorted CD4+, CD8+, or CD8+CD57+ T cells (not recorded which) from PBMCs. The gene calls are TRBV7-3 and TRBJ2-2; TRBD1 agrees at 7 bases. Here the CDR3 DNA reads TGTGCCAGCAGCCAACAGGGGTCCGGGGAGCTGTTTTTT. Translated: CASSQQGSGELFF. Based on the CDR3 plus reference TRBV7-3 and TRBJ2-2, the full variable domain is GAGVSQTPSNKVTEKGKYVELRCDPISGHTALYWYRQSLGQGPEFLIYFQGTGAADDSGLPNDRFFAVRPEGSVSTLKIQRTERGDSAVYLCASSQQGSGELFFGEGSRLTVL.